This T cell receptor beta chain was recovered during a study of cytomegalovirus exposure and HLA in healthy donors. Whole-study results and caveats: Reportedly, cytomegalovirus status was diagnosed with high sensitivity and specificity.

To note about this clone: Antigen unknown.

With 60 Vbeta and 13 Jbeta primers, the PCR was carried out. Sequenced by immunoSEQ multiplex PCR; TCRdb stores in-frame clones only, minus some. The table has 140,000 or so clones, roughly 65% seen once. The receptor comes from a man in his 60s in good health and CMV-seronegative. The material sequenced was PBMCs.

This chain's CDR3 is CASSSDSSNQPQHF. CDR3 in DNA: TGTGCCAGCAGTTCCGACAGCAGCAATCAGCCCCAGCATTTT. This chain uses TRBV28 with TRBJ1-5; D may be TRBD1 (5 bases). The CDR3 loop spans 14 amino acids. The germline gives CDR1 MDHEN, CDR2 SYDVKM. V lost 4 bases to trimming and J lost 1 base, with 8 bases between them.